This T cell receptor beta chain is drawn from a study of radiotherapy plus CTLA-4 blockade in lung cancer. As for the study in general: Patients showed objective responses in over 15% of cases, and disease control was achieved by 31%.

Profiling relied on immunoSEQ multiplex PCR, and the TCRdb table lists in-frame clones only, not all of them. Here the sample spans tens of thousands of clones, about three quarters being singletons. Remarks on this clone: Its target is not known.

The germline CDR1 and CDR2 sequences are MNHEY and SMNVEV (reference sequence). The CDR3 consists of 15 residues. Trimming took off 5 bases at V and 0 bases at J, with 12 bases between the two ends. Study conclusions and caveats: After treatment with radiotherapy plus ipilimumab, TCR clones that came from the tumor expanded in blood. Reports identified early blood T cell clone dynamics, with interferon-beta, as the best response predictor.

Focal radiation plus CTLA-4 blockade with ipilimumab was administered to patients who had chemo-refractory metastatic non-small-cell lung cancer. This clonotype was sampled from a human donor with non-small cell lung cancer who had stable disease on radiotherapy plus ipilimumab. Sequencing was performed on peripheral blood, taken from a patient treated with radiotherapy plus ipilimumab. V usage is TRBV27 and J usage is TRBJ2-3, with D uncertain. The CDR3 loop reads CASSRLTISTDTQYF. In DNA, the CDR3 is TGTGCCAGCAGTCGCCTCACTATTAGCACAGATACGCAGTATTTT.